Below, 29 T cell receptor beta chains from the same sample are listed, as sequenced in a study of a mutant IDH1 vaccine in newly diagnosed glioma. Sequencing was performed with immunoSEQ multiplex PCR; in TCRdb, only in-frame clones are kept and a portion is missing. The table includes about 88,000 clones, over 75% detected once. Noted time point: baseline, week 1 (first vaccination visit). Treatment described: pre-vaccination baseline after standard-of-care therapy. The specimen was PBMCs, collected from a glioma patient treated with radiotherapy, temozolomide or both. The receptor set was obtained from a middle-aged man with glioma. Some clones in this sample may be carry-over from other donors' samples.

The CDR3 nucleotides are TGTGCCAGCTTGGGGGGGGCGCCGTTAGGGCAGTACTTC. Its translation is CASLGGAPLGQYF. The chain uses TRBV7-8 and TRBJ2-7; TRBD2 is a possible D gene (7 bases). The CDR3 consists of 13 residues. Germline V gene lookup returns CDR1 SGHVS and CDR2 FQNEAQ. Deletions cut 8 bases from V and 9 bases from J, with 20 bases between.

The genes are TRBV19 and TRBJ1-6, with D perhaps TRBD1 (5 bases). The CDR3 sequence is 14 residues long. The V end was cut by 3 bases, the J end by 9 bases, with 12 bases between. CDR1 and CDR2 (germline): LNHDA, SQIVND (reference sequence). The CDR3 loop is CASSIGQGGSPLHF. DNA for the CDR3: TGTGCCAGTAGTATTGGCCAGGGCGGTTCACCCCTCCACTTT.

The chain employs TRBV25-1 and TRBJ2-7; D unclear. Germline lookup yields CDR1 MGHDK and CDR2 SYGVNS. The CDR3 extends over 16 amino acids. V lost 4 bases, J lost 4 bases, and 20 bases lay in between. The CDR3 spells CASSALYGTDIYEQYF. In nucleotides, the CDR3 is TGTGCCAGCAGTGCCCTATACGGCACAGATATATACGAGCAGTACTTC.

This rearrangement joins TRBV6-1 to TRBJ1-3; D remains unclear. This CDR3 comprises 14 residues. Germline loops: CDR1 MNHNS, CDR2 SASEGT. V dropped 6 bases and J dropped 3 bases, with 12 bases sitting between them. CDR3 in DNA: TGTGCCAGCAGCGCAGCCGCTCATGGAAACACCATATATTTT. This codes for CASSAAAHGNTIYF.

This clone was observed a single time. The J gene is TRBJ2-7, the V gene TRBV5-6; 11 nucleotides agree with TRBD2. The length of the CDR3 is 18 residues. Per the germline V gene, CDR1 is SGHDT and CDR2 is YYEEEE. With 5 bases clipped from V and 2 bases from J, the junction kept 15 bases outside the gene matches. DNA of the CDR3: TGTGCCAGCAGGTTTCTAGCGGGGGGCGTAACGACAACCTACGAGCAGTACTTC. Translation: CASRFLAGGVTTTYEQYF.

The genes are TRBV2 and TRBJ1-1, with 7 bases lining up with TRBD1. Germline values: CDR1 SNHLY, CDR2 FYNNEI. This CDR3 is built from 15 residues. Trimming removed 6 bases from V and 4 bases from J; junction bases left unmatched: 11. CDR3 coding DNA: TGTGCCAGCAGGGCGAGGGGGCTAGGCACCACTGAAGCTTTCTTT. Translating it yields CASRARGLGTTEAFF.

V and J are TRBV5-1 and TRBJ1-2; 10 nucleotides match TRBD1. Germline V gene sequence: CDR1 SGHRS, CDR2 YFSETQ. CDR3 length: 17 residues. Trimming removed 6 bases from V and 3 bases from J; junction bases left unmatched: 14. The CDR3 sequence: CASTLSTGTGVYYGYTF. The CDR3 DNA is TGCGCCAGCACCCTTTCTACCGGGACAGGGGTGTACTATGGCTACACCTTC.

The chain carries TRBV6-5 and TRBJ2-5; 7 bases are shared with TRBD2. Losses at the gene ends were 6 bases for V and 5 bases for J; bases not matched to a gene: 9. CDR3 length equals 14 residues. The V gene's germline CDR1 is MNHEY and CDR2 SVGAGI. The CDR3 coding sequence is TGTGCCAGCAGCCGAGCGGGAAGGTGGGAGACCCAGTACTTC. This translates into CASSRAGRWETQYF.

The V and J genes are TRBV9 and TRBJ2-5, with D possibly being TRBD1 or TRBD2 (5 bases each). The CDR3 is 15 residues long. Germline V gene lookup returns CDR1 SGDLS and CDR2 YYNGEE. Trimming shortened V by 4 bases and J by 4 bases, and 17 bases separated the two germline ends. The CDR3 region has the DNA TGTGCCAGCAGCCCAGGGAGTGGCCAGGGAGAGACCCAGTACTTC. Translation: CASSPGSGQGETQYF. The entire variable domain, with the rest obtained from reference TRBV9 and TRBJ2-5, is as follows: DSGVTQTPKHLITATGQRVTLRCSPRSGDLSVYWYQQSLDQGLQFLIQYYNGEERAKGNILERFSAQQFPDLHSELNLSSLELGDSALYFCASSPGSGQGETQYFGPGTRLLVL.

The rearrangement links TRBV7-9 to TRBJ1-1; D may be TRBD1 (6 bases). Trimming pared 1 base from V and 0 bases from J, leaving 9 bases between. CDR1 SEHNR and CDR2 FQNEAQ come from the germline V gene (reference sequence). The CDR3 loop spans 15 amino acids. The DNA of the CDR3 is TGTGCCAGCAGCTTAGGGGGGCGCGTGAACACTGAAGCTTTCTTT. It encodes CASSLGGRVNTEAFF.

The chain has TRBV6-1 and TRBJ2-7; D might be TRBD2 (5 bases). This CDR3 contains 14 residues. V was clipped by 3 bases and J by 0 bases, with 9 bases between them. CDR1 and CDR2 from the germline V gene are MNHNS and SASEGT. The DNA for the CDR3 is TGTGCCAGCAGTGACCGGGGTACCTCCTACGAGCAGTACTTC. As protein: CASSDRGTSYEQYF.

The chain recombines TRBV7-2 with TRBJ2-1; D is possibly TRBD1 (6 bases). Looked up from germline, CDR1 is SGHTA and CDR2 is FQGNSA. Deletions cut 1 base from V and 4 bases from J, with 8 bases between. The CDR3 totals 14 residues. Written as DNA, the CDR3 is TGTGCCAGCAGCTTAGGGGGGCCGTACAATGAGCAGTTCTTC. This encodes CASSLGGPYNEQFF.

The chain is built from TRBV6-5 and TRBJ2-2, with D possibly being TRBD1 (5 bases). Germline-derived CDR1 and CDR2 are MNHEY and SVGAGI. The CDR3 consists of 15 residues. V was trimmed by 6 bases and J by 1 base, leaving 12 bases between them. The DNA of the CDR3 is TGTGCCAGCAGCCACGACGACAGGAACACCGGGGAGCTGTTTTTT. It translates to CASSHDDRNTGELFF.

This clone has only one observation. V and J are TRBV27 and TRBJ2-3, with 12 bases matching TRBD2. From germline, CDR1 is MNHEY and CDR2 SMNVEV (reference sequence). V shed 5 bases, J shed 6 bases, and the junction held 6 bases outside the gene matches. This CDR3 has 15 amino acids. Here the CDR3 reads CASSPLAGGRDTQYF. The CDR3 region has the DNA TGTGCCAGCAGTCCCCTAGCGGGGGGGCGGGATACGCAGTATTTT.

The chain is built from TRBV29-1 and TRBJ1-2, with 10 bases fitting TRBD1. The CDR3 length is 14 residues. V lost 6 bases to trimming and J lost 4 bases; unmatched junction nucleotides: 8. The germline V gene has CDR1 SQVTM and CDR2 ANQGSEA. The CDR3 nucleotides are TGCAGCGTGGAGACAGGGGGCAGCCCCTATGGCTACACCTTC. Protein product: CSVETGGSPYGYTF.

The V and J genes are TRBV6-5 and TRBJ1-6, with 11 bases matching TRBD1. V trimming: 2 bases; J trimming: 9 bases; junction bases outside the gene matches: 3. The CDR3 loop spans 15 amino acids. Per germline, CDR1 MNHEY and CDR2 SVGAGI. The CDR3 region has the DNA TGTGCCAGCAGTTACAGGGACAGGGGGGCTTCACCCCTCCACTTT. This sequence encodes CASSYRDRGASPLHF.

This chain uses TRBV6-5 with TRBJ2-1; weak D call: TRBD1 (5 bases). The CDR3 loop spans 15 amino acids. The V end was cut by 6 bases, the J end by 9 bases, with 21 bases between. The germline V gene encodes CDR1 MNHEY and CDR2 SVGAGI. The CDR3 DNA is TGTGCCAGCAGCGAAAATCCGACAGCCGGTGGTGAGCAGTTCTTC. This gives the protein CASSENPTAGGEQFF.

J is TRBJ2-1 and V is TRBV2; possible D gene TRBD2, 5 bases. Germline assignment: CDR1 SNHLY and CDR2 FYNNEI. Trimming pared 7 bases from V and 8 bases from J, leaving 12 bases between. The CDR3 sequence is 12 residues long. CDR3 sequence (DNA): TGTGCCAGCAAGAGGGATCGCGATGAGCAGTTCTTC. Amino acids: CASKRDRDEQFF.

The DNA of the CDR3 is TGTGCCAGCAGCCAAGAGAGGGGCGGGGGGGTATTCGATACGCAGTATTTT. The encoded protein is CASSQERGGGVFDTQYF. The chain carries TRBV4-2 and TRBJ2-3; 9 nucleotides line up with TRBD2. The CDR3 is 17 residues long. From germline, CDR1 is LGHNA and CDR2 YNFKEQ. Trimming removed 0 bases from V and 6 bases from J; junction bases left unmatched: 10.

There are a few counts of this clone. The CDR3 is CASSPTVGPDTQYF. The CDR3 region has the DNA TGTGCCAGCAGCCCCACAGTCGGTCCAGATACGCAGTATTTT. The gene calls are TRBV7-9 and TRBJ2-3, with D unresolved. Trimming shortened V by 5 bases and J by 4 bases, and 13 bases separated the two germline ends. The CDR3 runs to 14 residues. In germline, CDR1 is SEHNR, CDR2 FQNEAQ (reference sequence).

This chain uses TRBV20-1 with TRBJ2-5; 9 bases line up with TRBD1. This CDR3 is built from 11 residues. Per the germline V gene, CDR1 is DFQATT and CDR2 is SNEGSKA (reference sequence). J gave up 6 bases and V 5 bases, and 1 base lay outside the gene matches. The CDR3 loop is CSAGTGQTQYF. CDR3 coding DNA: TGCAGTGCTGGGACAGGGCAGACCCAGTACTTC.

The V and J genes are TRBV23-1 and TRBJ1-1; possible D gene TRBD1, 6 bases. TRBV23-1 is classed as an ORF, of uncertain function. V shed 1 base and J shed 0 bases, with 12 bases lying between them. This CDR3 comprises 16 residues. The CDR3: CASSQLRDTMNTEAFF. The CDR3 DNA reads as TGCGCCAGCAGTCAATTGCGGGACACCATGAACACTGAAGCTTTCTTT.

This clone was picked up a small number of times. J is TRBJ1-5 and V is TRBV10-2; a weak D match, TRBD1 (5 bases). The germline V and J ends were trimmed by 3 bases and 0 bases, with 9 bases remaining between them. Germline CDR1 WSHSY, CDR2 SAAADI. The CDR3 spans 15 residues. The CDR3: CASSDGGDSNQPQHF. As DNA, the CDR3 is TGCGCCAGCAGTGATGGGGGGGATAGCAATCAGCCCCAGCATTTT.

The CDR3 loop is CASKAGGDTDTQYF. The CDR3 nucleotides read TGCGCCAGCAAGGCGGGGGGGGACACAGATACGCAGTATTTT. The V gene is TRBV5-1, the J gene TRBJ2-3, with 9 bases lining up with TRBD2. With V trimmed by 6 bases and J by 2 bases, 4 bases remained unmatched. Germline CDR1 is SGHRS and CDR2 is YFSETQ. This CDR3 is built from 14 residues.

V and J are TRBV9 and TRBJ2-1; 7 nucleotides agree with TRBD2. Losses at the gene ends were 4 bases for V and 2 bases for J; bases not matched to a gene: 9. This CDR3 comprises 16 residues. Germline lookup yields CDR1 SGDLS and CDR2 YYNGEE. CDR3 in DNA: TGTGCCAGCAGCTCCCCCTTGGGGGGGACCTACAATGAGCAGTTCTTC. Protein product: CASSSPLGGTYNEQFF.

The chain links TRBV6-5 to TRBJ1-2; D is ambiguous. This CDR3 has 14 residues. Trimming cost V 0 bases and J 3 bases, with 8 bases left between them. CDR1 is MNHEY and CDR2 is SVGAGI in the germline V gene. The DNA for the CDR3 is TGTGCCAGCAGTTACTCGGCGGATTACTATGGCTACACCTTC. It encodes CASSYSADYYGYTF.

The chain employs TRBV15 and TRBJ1-1; D is ambiguous. This CDR3 contains 16 residues. Germline-derived CDR1 and CDR2 are LNHNV and YYDKDF (reference sequence). Trimming stripped 0 bases from V and 1 base from J, with 12 bases between. CDR3 bases: TGTGCCACCAGCAGAGATCTAAGGCGGGAGAACACTGAAGCTTTCTTT. Protein: CATSRDLRRENTEAFF.

V gene TRBV9 combines with J gene TRBJ1-2; D remains unclear. Trimming shortened V by 2 bases and J by 10 bases, and 12 bases separated the two germline ends. Germline V gene data show CDR1 as SGDLS and CDR2 as YYNGEE. The CDR3 covers 12 residues. In DNA form, the CDR3 reads TGTGCCAGCAGCGTCGGCCGCGGAGTCTACACCTTC. The encoded protein is CASSVGRGVYTF.

This rearrangement joins TRBV6-5 to TRBJ1-1; D unclear. Germline loops: CDR1 MNHEY, CDR2 SVGAGI. Trimming removed 5 bases from V and 0 bases from J, with 13 bases in between. The CDR3 runs 15 residues. The CDR3 here is CASSRQHGMNTEAFF. The CDR3 DNA reads as TGTGCCAGCAGTCGGCAACACGGGATGAACACTGAAGCTTTCTTT.